The 23 T cell receptor beta chains below all came from one sample that was sequenced in a study of T-cell reconstitution after alpha-beta-depleted transplantation in children. Construction of the TCRbeta library involved unique molecular identifiers. TCRdb passed the PCR reads through MiXCR, listing each CDR3 protein once. Of approximately 630,000 distinct CDR3 sequences listed, over 10% are singletons. Sequencing used PBMCs, obtained before TCRalphabeta/CD19-depleted stem cell transplant. Source of these receptors: a girl between 2 and 10 years old with congenital amegakaryocytic thrombocytopenia, due to receive a stem cell transplant.

This clonotype was counted ten times or more. The J gene is TRBJ2-3, the V gene TRBV24-1; 8 nucleotides agree with TRBD2. The junction had 11 bases not matched to a gene; V was cut back by 3 bases and J by 4 bases. The germline V gene encodes CDR1 KGHDR and CDR2 SFDVKD. This CDR3 region has 17 residues. CDR3 DNA: TGTGCCACCAGTGATCCCCCGAGAGCGGGAGTTGCAGATACGCAGTATTTT. Its protein is CATSDPPRAGVADTQYF.

This clonotype was detected only a few times. The V gene is TRBV20-1, the J gene TRBJ1-2; TRBD1 aligns across 7 bases. Germline assignment: CDR1 DFQATT and CDR2 SNEGSKA (reference sequence). Trimming at V came to 3 bases and at J to 4 bases, leaving 11 bases not matched to a gene. CDR3 length: 15 amino acids. In DNA form, the CDR3 reads TGCAGTGCTAGCAGCCCACAGGGGTTCAGCTATGGCTACACCTTC. Translation: CSASSPQGFSYGYTF.

The sample holds many counts of this clonotype. This chain links TRBV12-3 or TRBV12-4 with TRBJ2-1; D ambiguous. The CDR3 is 13 amino acids. The V end was cut by 1 base, the J end by 4 bases, with 5 bases between. The CDR3 protein is CASSLGEYNEQFF. The CDR3, as DNA: TGTGCCAGCAGTTTAGGCGAGTACAATGAGCAGTTCTTC.

This clonotype was counted only a few times. CDR3 in amino acids: CASRLAPTGELFF. CDR3 in DNA: TGTGCCAGCAGACTAGCCCCCACCGGGGAGCTGTTTTTT. V is TRBV6-1 and J is TRBJ2-2; weak D call: TRBD2 (6 bases). Germline assignment: CDR1 MNHNS and CDR2 SASEGT. V was pared by 6 bases and J by 4 bases, with 9 bases between. The CDR3 totals 13 residues.

For this clonotype: This may be a read error: a much more frequent sequence differs by one nucleotide. This CDR3 is missing its conserved last phenylalanine or tryptophan, likely due to a read error. This sequence joins TRBV12-3 or TRBV12-4 and TRBJ2-2; possibly TRBD1 for D (6 bases). CDR3 length: 15 residues. V was clipped by 8 bases and J by 4 bases, with 17 bases between them. This CDR3 reads CASAGTPSSTGELFL. The CDR3 DNA reads TGTGCCAGCGCCGGGACACCGAGCAGCACCGGGGAGCTGTTTCTT.

In its sample, this clonotype was seen a few times. The CDR3 sequence is CASSLEQRVSYEQYF. Here the CDR3 DNA reads TGTGCCAGCAGCTTGGAACAGCGTGTCTCCTACGAGCAGTACTTC. V gene TRBV5-6 combines with J gene TRBJ2-7; D gene uncertain. The CDR3 contains 15 residues. V shed 0 bases and J shed 0 bases, with 10 bases lying between them. Per the germline V gene, CDR1 is SGHDT and CDR2 is YYEEEE.

This clonotype was picked up many times. This chain uses TRBV20-1 with TRBJ2-2, with D perhaps assigned TRBD1 or TRBD2 (5 bases each). CDR1 DFQATT and CDR2 SNEGSKA come from the germline V gene (reference sequence). The V end lost 4 bases, the J end lost 1 base, and 10 bases lay between the germline ends. The CDR3 is made up of 14 amino acids. The chain's CDR3 is CSAKGRLNTGELFF. The CDR3 DNA is TGCAGTGCTAAGGGACGGCTGAACACCGGGGAGCTGTTTTTT.

This chain links TRBV3-1 with TRBJ2-1; D perhaps matches TRBD1 (6 bases). V dropped 1 base and J dropped 5 bases, with 27 bases sitting between them. Germline CDR1 and CDR2: LGHDT and YNNKEL (reference sequence). The CDR3 sequence is 20 residues long. This chain's CDR3 is CASSQALEPPGLGQNNEQFF. The CDR3 nucleotides read TGTGCCAGCAGCCAAGCACTCGAACCTCCGGGGCTCGGACAGAACAATGAGCAGTTCTTC.

The table lists this clonotype with many counts. The chain has TRBV20-1 and TRBJ2-7, with D perhaps TRBD2 (7 bases). Per the germline V gene, CDR1 is DFQATT and CDR2 is SNEGSKA (reference sequence). CDR3 length equals 15 residues. The V end was cut by 3 bases, the J end by 2 bases, with 17 bases between. CDR3 sequence (DNA): TGCAGTGCTAGCCTGAATGCGGGGGCTGCCTACGAGCAGTACTTC. Translation gives CSASLNAGAAYEQYF.

This clonotype was picked up many times. The chain is built from TRBV12-3 or TRBV12-4 and TRBJ2-1; 8 bases line up with TRBD1. V lost 7 bases to trimming and J lost 7 bases; unmatched junction nucleotides: 18. The CDR3 runs 17 residues. The CDR3 region is CASTRRQGIYPRNEQFF. The CDR3 coding sequence is TGTGCCAGCACCCGTAGACAGGGGATATATCCCCGGAATGAGCAGTTCTTC.

This clonotype was seen many times. The V and J genes are TRBV6-5 and TRBJ2-1, with D maybe TRBD2 (6 bases). CDR1 and CDR2 (germline): MNHEY, SVGAGI. The CDR3 runs 16 residues. Trimming took 5 bases from V and 4 from J, leaving 18 bases between them. The DNA for the CDR3 is TGTGCCAGCAGTACCCGGGGGACTCTAAGATACAATGAGCAGTTCTTC. It codes for CASSTRGTLRYNEQFF.

J is TRBJ2-1 and V is TRBV5-5, with 8 bases matching TRBD1. The J segment lost 5 bases and the V segment lost 2 bases, leaving 9 bases of the junction unmatched. Germline CDR1 reads SGHKS; CDR2 reads YYEKEE (reference sequence). The CDR3 is made up of 16 amino acids. CDR3 DNA: TGTGCCAGCAGCTTTACCCGGGACAGGTTGCACAATGAGCAGTTCTTC. It encodes CASSFTRDRLHNEQFF.

This clonotype has only a few counts. The J gene is TRBJ2-3, the V gene TRBV5-1; D tentatively fits TRBD1 or TRBD2 (5 bases each). There are 13 residues in the CDR3. V lost 5 bases and J 4 bases, leaving 11 bases between the germline ends. The V gene's germline CDR1 is SGHRS and CDR2 YFSETQ. The CDR3 region has the DNA TGCGCCAGCAGTAGGGACCGGTCAGATACGCAGTATTTT. Residues: CASSRDRSDTQYF. The complete variable domain, with remaining parts taken from reference TRBV5-1 and TRBJ2-3, reads KAGVTQTPRYLIKTRGQQVTLSCSPISGHRSVSWYQQTPGQGLQFLFEYFSETQRNKGNFPGRFSGRQFSNSRSEMNVSTLELGDSALYLCASSRDRSDTQYFGPGTRLTVL.

This clonotype showed up many times. The chain is built from TRBV2 and TRBJ1-1, with TRBD1 identical over 7 bases. The CDR3 runs 13 residues. The V and J ends lost 7 bases and 11 bases, in that order; junction bases with no gene match: 13. CDR1 SNHLY and CDR2 FYNNEI come from the germline V gene. As DNA, the CDR3 is TGTGCCAGCACAAAAGACAGGGCCGTGGGGGCTTTCTTT. Translated, it gives CASTKDRAVGAFF.

This clonotype appeared many times. V gene TRBV5-6 combines with J gene TRBJ2-1; 8 nucleotides agree with TRBD2. V gave up 1 base and J gave up 0 bases; unmatched junction bases: 15. Germline CDR1 reads SGHDT; CDR2 reads YYEEEE. The CDR3 loop spans 20 amino acids. The CDR3 coding sequence is TGTGCCAGCAGCTTGCGGCGCGGGAGGACTACTTCACGCTCCTACAATGAGCAGTTCTTC. It codes for CASSLRRGRTTSRSYNEQFF.

This clonotype was counted ten times or more. The chain couples TRBV18 to TRBJ2-1; unclear D gene. Germline assignment: CDR1 KGHSH and CDR2 LQKENI. CDR3 length equals 14 residues. The V gene lost 1 base and the J gene lost 10 bases, with 14 bases spanning the gap. CDR3 DNA: TGTGCCAGCTCACCACACCCCAGGCCAGGCGAGCAGTTCTTC. This sequence encodes CASSPHPRPGEQFF.

The sample holds a few counts of this clonotype. V and J are TRBV15 and TRBJ2-2; 8 bases are shared with TRBD1. The V gene end was trimmed by 5 bases and the J gene end by 3 bases; junction bases not matched to a gene: 5. This CDR3 region has 15 residues. Looked up from germline, CDR1 is LNHNV and CDR2 is YYDKDF (reference sequence). The CDR3 here is CATSDRGVDTGELFF. In DNA form, the CDR3 reads TGTGCCACCAGCGACAGGGGAGTTGACACCGGGGAGCTGTTTTTT.

The CDR3 here is CASRLAGELAYEQYF. CDR3 sequence (DNA): TGCGCCAGCAGACTAGCGGGAGAACTGGCCTACGAGCAGTACTTC. The chain uses TRBV5-1 and TRBJ2-7; 11 nucleotides agree with TRBD2. The CDR3 covers 15 residues. Looked up from germline, CDR1 is SGHRS and CDR2 is YFSETQ. V was pared by 5 bases and J by 2 bases, with 6 bases of the junction left unmatched.

This clonotype was counted ten times or more. The V and J genes are TRBV20-1 and TRBJ2-1, with 9 nucleotides matching TRBD2. The ends lost 2 bases at V and 10 bases at J; junction bases unmatched: 18. Germline V gives CDR1 DFQATT, CDR2 SNEGSKA (reference sequence). The CDR3 extends over 17 amino acids. CDR3 loop: CSARPIPGLALQWEQFF. DNA for the CDR3: TGCAGTGCTAGACCGATTCCGGGACTAGCATTACAATGGGAGCAGTTCTTC.

The V call is TRBV7-9, the J call TRBJ1-2; tentative D call: TRBD1 (5 bases). Trimming shortened V by 2 bases and J by 3 bases, and 13 bases separated the two germline ends. Germline CDR1 reads SEHNR; CDR2 reads FQNEAQ (reference sequence). The CDR3 is 15 amino acids. The CDR3 sequence is CASSLTGPSYYGYTF. For the CDR3, the DNA is TGTGCCAGCAGCTTAACGGGACCCAGCTACTATGGCTACACCTTC.

Ten or more counts support this clonotype. The gene calls are TRBV29-1 and TRBJ2-2; D is unclear. The CDR3 is made up of 13 amino acids. Germline V gene sequence: CDR1 SQVTM, CDR2 ANQGSEA. V was trimmed by 7 bases and J by 4 bases, leaving 13 bases between them. The CDR3 region has the DNA TGCAGCGCCCCTACCATCGGCACCGGGGAGCTGTTTTTT. Translating gives CSAPTIGTGELFF.

This clonotype was observed a few times. The rearrangement links TRBV20-1 to TRBJ2-5; TRBD2 aligns across 9 bases. The CDR3 is 12 residues long. The germline V gene encodes CDR1 DFQATT and CDR2 SNEGSKA (reference sequence). CDR3 nucleotide sequence: TGCAGGGCAGCGGGAGGCCGAGAGACCCAGTACTTC. It is translated as CRAAGGRETQYF.

The sample holds many counts of this clonotype. The gene calls are TRBV29-1 and TRBJ1-1; D is possibly TRBD1 (5 bases). Germline loops: CDR1 SQVTM, CDR2 ANQGSEA. CDR3 size: 13 residues. Trimming cost V 7 bases and J 2 bases, with 14 bases left between them. The CDR3 sequence is CSDVQEGNTEAFF. CDR3 bases: TGCAGCGACGTACAGGAAGGCAACACTGAAGCTTTCTTT.